The 10 T cell receptor beta chains reported below all come from one sample, sequenced in a study of CD8+ T cells in alopecia areata. Sequencing templates came from extracted RNA that was reverse transcribed into cDNA. Profiled with immunoSEQ multiplex PCR; TCRdb holds only in-frame clones, not every one. The sample carries 120,000 to 150,000 clones, around 87% recorded once. Material: CD8+ T cells sorted from blood, obtained at week 0. The receptors here all came from a human donor with alopecia areata.

The J gene is TRBJ2-1, the V gene TRBV9; possibly TRBD1 for D (5 bases). Germline V CDR1 and CDR2: SGDLS, YYNGEE. V was trimmed by 3 bases and J by 2 bases, leaving 12 bases between them. This CDR3 comprises 15 residues. The CDR3 DNA sequence: TGTGCCAGCAGCGGGCTACAGGAGACCTACAATGAGCAGTTCTTC. This sequence encodes CASSGLQETYNEQFF.

The chain employs TRBV7-8 and TRBJ2-5; D might be TRBD2 (7 bases). The DNA end is a closer match to TRBJ2-7, so the J assignment may be wrong. CDR3 length: 17 amino acids. CDR1 is SGHVS and CDR2 is FQNEAQ in the germline V gene. CDR3 sequence: CASSSGRGAGARYEQYF. CDR3 coding DNA: TGTGCCAGCAGCTCAGGCAGGGGCGCGGGAGCAAGGTACGAGCAGTACTTC.

The chain employs TRBV5-6 and TRBJ2-2, with 7 bases identical to TRBD1. CDR1 SGHDT and CDR2 YYEEEE come from the germline V gene. Losses at the gene ends were 1 base for V and 2 bases for J; bases not matched to a gene: 11. The CDR3 totals 18 residues. CDR3 bases: TGTGCCAGCAGCTTGCCCCCTGACAGGGTATTAAACACCGGGGAGCTGTTTTTT. Translated, it gives CASSLPPDRVLNTGELFF.

This sequence joins TRBV6-5 and TRBJ2-2; 10 bases match TRBD1. The V and J ends lost 4 bases and 6 bases, in that order; junction bases with no gene match: 2. The germline V gene has CDR1 MNHEY and CDR2 SVGAGI. The CDR3 loop spans 14 amino acids. The CDR3 bases are TGTGCCAGCAGTTTGACAGGGGGCCCCGGGGAGCTGTTTTTT. This sequence encodes CASSLTGGPGELFF.

This chain joins TRBV7-9 and TRBJ2-3; 13 bases line up with TRBD2. This CDR3 contains 16 residues. Germline CDR1 SEHNR, CDR2 FQNEAQ (reference sequence). Trimming cost V 4 bases and J 4 bases; bases outside gene matches: 5. CDR3 sequence reads: CASSSFGLAGADTQYF. The CDR3 DNA reads TGTGCCAGCAGCTCCTTCGGACTAGCGGGGGCAGATACGCAGTATTTT.

This clone appeared once. The genes are TRBV29-1 and TRBJ2-1, with a tentative D call TRBD2 (5 bases). Trimming cost V 0 bases and J 9 bases, with 9 bases left between them. Germline CDR1 is SQVTM and CDR2 is ANQGSEA. This CDR3 contains 12 residues. This CDR3 is CSVEDNEGEQFF. CDR3 in DNA: TGCAGCGTTGAAGATAACGAGGGTGAGCAGTTCTTC.

This clone was recorded only once. V is TRBV6-4 and J is TRBJ2-1; D remains ambiguous. The CDR3 has 12 residues. The V gene's germline CDR1 is MRHNA and CDR2 SNTAGT. V lost 10 bases and J lost 4, with 11 bases in between. The CDR3 region is CAIPDPYNEQFF. CDR3 bases: TGTGCCATCCCGGACCCATACAATGAGCAGTTCTTC.

This clone occurred once. The chain couples TRBV6-1 to TRBJ2-5; 7 nucleotides agree with TRBD1. The V segment lost 8 bases and the J segment 1 base; nucleotides outside the gene matches: 10. The CDR3 is 15 amino acids. Germline CDR1 is MNHNS and CDR2 is SASEGT. CDR3 protein: CASPGDSHSQETQYF. Written as DNA, the CDR3 is TGTGCCAGCCCTGGGGACAGTCACTCCCAAGAGACCCAGTACTTC.

The count of this clone is one. The rearrangement links TRBV4-1 to TRBJ2-7; possible D gene TRBD1, 6 bases. The CDR3 is made up of 13 amino acids. V dropped 0 bases and J dropped 5 bases, with 8 bases sitting between them. CDR1 MGHRA and CDR2 YSYEKL come from the germline V gene. In nucleotides, the CDR3 is TGCGCCAGCAGCCAAGAACGGACAGACGAGCAGTACTTC. It is translated as CASSQERTDEQYF.

The rearrangement uses TRBV27 and TRBJ2-7; D unresolved. V shed 3 bases and J shed 7 bases, with 13 bases lying between them. The CDR3 consists of 13 residues. Germline CDR1 and CDR2: MNHEY and SMNVEV (reference sequence). The CDR3: CASSFAHLTEQYF. CDR3 bases: TGTGCCAGCAGTTTCGCACACCTAACTGAGCAGTACTTC.